This entry lists 15 T cell receptor beta chains sequenced from one sample in a study of T-cell memory formation after mild COVID-19. TCRdb re-analysed the 5' RACE reads in MiXCR, keeping a single row per CDR3 protein. The table records about 270,000 distinct CDR3 sequences, approximately 15% of them present only once. What was sequenced was PBMCs or a T cell subset sorted from them (not recorded which). These receptor sequences come from an adult woman who had mild COVID-19 (a few samples of this study predate the infection). Cell type and time point are not known.

The chain combines TRBV28 with TRBJ1-1; D gene ambiguous. V was shortened by 4 bases and J by 1 base, with 4 bases between the two germline ends. In germline, CDR1 is MDHEN, CDR2 SYDVKM. CDR3 length: 12 amino acids. This CDR3 reads CASSSTNTEAFF. The CDR3 nucleotides read TGTGCCAGCAGTTCCACGAACACTGAAGCTTTCTTT.

The chain is built from TRBV27 and TRBJ2-1, with TRBD1 matching 7 bases. The CDR3 contains 14 residues. Germline V gene lookup returns CDR1 MNHEY and CDR2 SMNVEV (reference sequence). V dropped 5 bases and J dropped 0; count of bases not matched to a gene: 1. The CDR3 loop reads CASSRQGSYNEQFF. The CDR3 coding sequence is TGTGCCAGCAGTCGACAGGGCTCCTACAATGAGCAGTTCTTC.

The chain combines TRBV3-1 with TRBJ2-3; 9 bases line up with TRBD1. The germline V gene encodes CDR1 LGHDT and CDR2 YNNKEL (reference sequence). Trimming removed 3 bases from V and 4 bases from J; junction bases left unmatched: 5. This CDR3 region has 15 residues. The CDR3 is CASSHGDREADTQYF. In nucleotides, the CDR3 is TGTGCCAGCAGCCATGGGGACAGGGAGGCAGATACGCAGTATTTT.

This clonotype was counted a few times. V gene TRBV5-6 combines with J gene TRBJ2-7, with 10 bases aligning to TRBD2. The V gene end was trimmed by 4 bases and the J gene end by 2 bases; junction bases not matched to a gene: 6. This CDR3 is 15 amino acids long. CDR1 is SGHDT and CDR2 is YYEEEE in the germline V gene. CDR3 DNA sequence: TGTGCCAGCAGCGCGGGACTAGCGCCCGCCTACGAGCAGTACTTC. As protein: CASSAGLAPAYEQYF.

This chain uses TRBV7-2 with TRBJ2-7; possibly TRBD2 for D (5 bases). The CDR3 runs to 17 residues. V lost 0 bases to trimming and J lost 0 bases, with 15 bases between them. Germline V lookup: CDR1 SGHTA, CDR2 FQGNSA. The CDR3 loop reads CASSLAPRGWGSYEQYF. The DNA for the CDR3 is TGTGCCAGCAGCTTAGCTCCCCGCGGGTGGGGCTCCTACGAGCAGTACTTC.

The sample holds many counts of this clonotype. The chain joins TRBV9 to TRBJ2-7; 8 bases are a match to TRBD1. The CDR3 has 12 amino acids. Germline loops: CDR1 SGDLS, CDR2 YYNGEE. With V trimmed by 4 bases and J by 5 bases, 2 bases remained unmatched. The CDR3, as DNA: TGTGCCAGCAGCCCGGACAGGGACGAGCAGTACTTC. Its protein product is CASSPDRDEQYF.

This clonotype was seen at least ten times. This chain uses TRBV12-3 or TRBV12-4 with TRBJ2-3; D may be TRBD2 (6 bases). The CDR3 runs 16 residues. V was shortened by 3 bases and J by 0 bases, with 13 bases between the two germline ends. The CDR3 sequence is CASSFEAGTSTDTQYF. Written as DNA, the CDR3 is TGTGCCAGCAGTTTCGAGGCGGGAACCAGCACAGATACGCAGTATTTT.

This clonotype has ten or more counts. CDR3 nucleotides: TGTGCCACCAGTGCCCTGGGACAGGGCACGGACAATGAGCAGTTCTTC. Translating gives CATSALGQGTDNEQFF. V is TRBV24-1 and J is TRBJ2-1; 9 bases agree with TRBD1. Germline-derived CDR1 and CDR2 are KGHDR and SFDVKD. The trim removed 5 bases at V and 5 bases at J, leaving 9 bases unmatched. The CDR3 totals 16 residues.

This clonotype has only a few counts. The V and J genes are TRBV11-3 and TRBJ2-1, with 9 nucleotides matching TRBD2. This CDR3 is built from 15 residues. Germline CDR1 is SGHNT and CDR2 is YENEEA. V dropped 0 bases and J dropped 7; count of bases not matched to a gene: 4. CDR3 sequence: CASSLDSGSRNEQFF. DNA for the CDR3: TGTGCCAGCAGCTTAGATAGCGGGAGTAGGAATGAGCAGTTCTTC.

This clonotype was found a few times. The chain carries TRBV6-6 and TRBJ1-2, with 7 positions matching TRBD1. Germline V gene data show CDR1 as MNHNY and CDR2 as SVGAGI (reference sequence). The CDR3 totals 16 residues. J was trimmed by 8 bases and V by 5 bases; bases with no gene match: 17. The CDR3 loop is CASSASGTEDLKGYTF. CDR3 DNA: TGTGCCAGCAGTGCATCCGGGACAGAAGACCTAAAGGGCTACACCTTC.

The J gene is TRBJ2-1, the V gene TRBV6-2 or TRBV6-3, with 8 nucleotides matching TRBD2. The CDR3 length is 15 residues. Looked up from germline, CDR1 is MNHEY and CDR2 is SVGEGT. After removal of 8 bases from V and 4 bases from J, the junction contained 10 bases not matched to a gene. CDR3 in amino acids: CASGKTSGSYNEQFF. The CDR3 DNA follows: TGTGCCAGCGGGAAAACTAGCGGTTCGTACAATGAGCAGTTCTTC.

This clonotype was seen more than once but under ten times. This rearrangement joins TRBV7-2 to TRBJ2-7, with 7 bases fitting TRBD2. CDR3 size: 14 residues. Germline CDR1 and CDR2: SGHTA and FQGNSA. J gave up 4 bases and V 5 bases, and 8 bases lay outside the gene matches. The CDR3 here is CASSPQAGRYEQYF. In nucleotides, the CDR3 is TGTGCCAGCAGCCCCCAAGCGGGAAGATACGAGCAGTACTTC.

This chain joins TRBV7-2 and TRBJ1-3; D may be TRBD1 (5 bases). V was cut by 2 bases and J by 4 bases, with 6 bases left in between. This CDR3 region has 13 residues. CDR1 is SGHTA, CDR2 FQGNSA, per germline. CDR3: CASSLQGGNTIYF. In nucleotides, the CDR3 is TGTGCCAGCAGCTTACAGGGAGGAAACACCATATATTTT. The variable domain in full, with the rest retrieved from reference TRBV7-2 and TRBJ1-3, is GAGVSQSPSNKVTEKGKDVELRCDPISGHTALYWYRQSLGQGLEFLIYFQGNSAPDKSGLPSDRFSAERTGGSVSTLTIQRTQQEDSAVYLCASSLQGGNTIYFGEGSWLTVV.

Only a few counts were recorded for this clonotype. V is TRBV7-9 and J is TRBJ2-1, with TRBD2 identical over 7 bases. With V trimmed by 5 bases and J by 4 bases, 5 bases remained unmatched. Germline-derived CDR1 and CDR2 are SEHNR and FQNEAQ (reference sequence). This CDR3 has 14 amino acids. The CDR3 sequence is CASSRAGLYNEQFF. CDR3 DNA: TGTGCCAGCAGCAGGGCGGGACTATACAATGAGCAGTTCTTC.

The J gene is TRBJ2-7, the V gene TRBV5-6; 8 bases are shared with TRBD2. Per the germline V gene, CDR1 is SGHDT and CDR2 is YYEEEE. The CDR3 is made up of 14 amino acids. V shed 2 bases, J shed 4 bases, and the junction held 5 bases outside the gene matches. The CDR3 nucleotides are TGTGCCAGCAGCTTAACTAGCGGAGGTTACGAGCAGTACTTC. Translation: CASSLTSGGYEQYF.